This TCR beta chain came from a study of cytomegalovirus exposure and HLA in healthy donors listed by TCRdb under 2017. About the study as a whole: In an earlier analysis of approximately 500 of the donors, around 300 Gb of sequence data and 95 million to 130 million unique TCR beta sequences from about 179 million T cells were reported. Of the roughly 400 genotyped donors, 81% fell in the genetic ancestry cluster associated with self-reported Caucasian donors. An earlier analysis of 587 of the donors used high-throughput TCR beta sequencing to judge whether each TCR beta V gene segment behaved as functional or pseudogenic. High-throughput TCR immunosequencing, statistical association of individual TCRs with disease status, and machine learning were combined to predict cytomegalovirus infection status. In a later analysis, previously published TCR beta repertoires from fewer than 750 donors were re-analyzed and high-resolution HLA genotyping was added so that TCR occurrence patterns could be studied. A later genetic analysis took genome-wide SNP genotypes for about 65% of the roughly 670 donors and used that subset as a discovery cohort. The aim of the study was to test whether cataloging public T cell receptors could identify signatures of past pathogen exposure. The T cell repertoires of 666 subjects were profiled by immunosequencing and related to cytomegalovirus serostatus. Class I and class II HLA loci were covered by the typing at four-digit resolution. Among roughly 370 genotyped donors of the cohort, an average of approximately 250,000 unique TCR beta nucleotide sequences were sequenced per donor, roughly 20% of them non-productive. Donor age, sex, ethnicity and CMV serostatus were collected together with the repertoire data. Every discovery cohort repertoire had been produced on one sequencing platform. A few DR-DQ haplotypes were treated as single units for association and clustering because of strong linkage in the cohort. Along with the approximately 650-subject first cohort, a separate validation cohort of approximately 110 different subjects was used. Around 320 gigabases of sequencing data and tens of millions of unique TCR sequences were included in an early release covering roughly 700 HLA-typed donors. In the later analysis, no new phenotypic data were used to find candidate immune exposures; instead, reliance was placed on TCR beta sequences and their occurrence across donors. Typing coverage differed by locus: A, B, C, DRB1 and DQB1 were typed in about 620-630 donors, DQA1 in about 510, DPA1 in 600 to 610, and DPB1 in just under 490. Broader findings and caveats from the paper: Assigning TCR associations to individual alleles was difficult when HLA alleles, especially DR and DQ, strongly co-occurred. Three of the identified cytomegalovirus-associated TCR beta chains were confirmed in vitro to be specific for cytomegalovirus antigens. A later analysis found that TCR association rates varied across HLA loci, with DRB1 alleles showing the most associated TCRs and HLA-C alleles the fewest. The classifier was reported to diagnose cytomegalovirus status with high specificity and sensitivity in both the original cohort and the validation cohort. Some IMGT-functional V segments, including TRBV6-2 and TRBV6-3, could not be distinguished by the 87-base-pair reads and were therefore excluded. In a later analysis, HLA-associated TCR beta chains showed more clonal expansion and lower generation probabilities than non-associated chains that were equally common. A cluster of highly shared sequence variants was judged likely to represent a technical artifact of the sequencing pipeline. Most CMV-associated TCR beta chains appeared to be HLA-restricted in a later analysis, and the HLA associations seemed to be driven largely by CMV exposure. Immune exposure information for the cohort was limited to CMV serostatus. Most TCR sequences were seen in very few donors, while some public TCRs were found in many individuals. Specific HLA alleles were associated with about 17,000 TCR beta sequences at a false discovery rate of 0.05 in a later analysis. A later analysis reported that several top co-occurrence clusters appeared linked to parvovirus B19, influenza, CMV and Epstein-Barr virus. The study listed 150 to 200 TCR beta chains as associated with cytomegalovirus. The authors suggested that the approach could potentially be extended to other disease states and immunological phenotypes. Broadly in line with IMGT annotations, most TCR beta V segments showed up in productive rearrangements about 90% or about 30% of the time in an earlier analysis of around 600 of the donors. A later genetic analysis reported fewer N-insertions in productive TCRs among donors in an Asian-associated ancestry cluster than the roughly 700-donor mean. Linkage disequilibrium might explain the correlated functional status among segregating V segments, but an unknown experimental factor could not be ruled out. A later genetic analysis associated a missense DCLRE1C variant with V-gene and J-gene trimming of TCR beta chains, and an independent cohort replicated the association. Roughly uniform sequencing depth across donors was assumed in presence/absence analyses, although this assumption may not hold. Because counts were too low, 15 to 20 rarely observed V segments, including chromosome 9 orphons, were excluded from the earlier analysis of 587 of the donors. Because HLA typing was missing for some donors at each locus, association tests included only the typed subset. A further reported finding was that TCR beta sequences accurately predicted the HLA-A and HLA-B alleles for most subjects in the first cohort. In this cohort, only TCR beta chains were sequenced, and detectable features were limited by the absence of alpha or paired-chain data.

With regard to this clone: It has no known antigen specificity.

The CDR3, cysteine through phenylalanine, is 14 amino acids long. The only DNA kept is the CDR3, 42 bases in frame from the first base. As encoded in the germline V gene (reference sequence), CDR1 is MNHEY while CDR2 is SMNVEV. V loses 0 bases of germline sequence and J loses 6 bases, and the interval between the two ends is 11 bases. The method was the immunoSEQ multiplex PCR assay. For the multiplex PCR, a mixture combining 60 forward primers for TCR Vbeta segments and 13 reverse primers for TCR Jbeta segments was used. A multiplex PCR assay on genomic DNA amplified the CDR3 region of rearranged TCR beta genes. The amplified TCR beta libraries were sequenced on the Illumina HiSeq System as 87-base-pair reads. The study's processing was this. In a later analysis, 80 million or so unique TCR beta chains were counted across the roughly 610 repertoires, and roughly 11 million of these chains were shared by at least two donors. A nearest-neighbor algorithm error-corrected the raw reads and collapsed the reads into unique sequences, merging closely related sequences to remove PCR and sequencing errors. Alignment of CDR3 sequences to IMGT reference sequences was used to assign V, D and J gene segments. For a sequence to be retained, a match of at least six nucleotides to both a V gene segment and a J gene segment was required. Rearrangements were classified as productive when the CDR3 lacked stop codons and remained in frame with V and J, and all other rearrangements were classified as non-productive. CDR3 was defined by IMGT convention, running from the second conserved V-encoded cysteine to the conserved J-encoded phenylalanine. Sequences without an unambiguous match to a single V gene segment were excluded from the earlier analysis of 450 to 750 of the donors. In an earlier analysis of several hundred of the donors, V segments were called functional above 56.7% productive rearrangements and were called segregating when the between-donor standard deviation exceeded 5%. A statistical classification framework was built for diagnosing cytomegalovirus status from the catalog of TCR beta chain sequences. In a later analysis, TCR nucleotide sequences were compared against IMGT/GENE-DB human TR gene sequences so that V and J genes could be assigned. In a later analysis, CDR3 sequences and most-parsimonious VDJ recombination scenarios were assigned using the TCRdist pipeline. In a later analysis, each TCR beta chain was defined by its CDR3 amino acid sequence together with its V-gene family, and reads without a unique V-gene family were excluded. A later analysis removed over 500 highly shared, low-generation-probability nucleotide sequences to deal with suspected cross-contamination and a sequencing artifact. For each public chain, a later analysis derived a clonal expansion index from normalized ranks of inferred template counts within each repertoire. A later analysis computed generation probabilities with a VDJ recombination model fitted to out-of-frame rearrangements, and checked the results against IGoR. In a later analysis, TCR-TCR, TCR-HLA and TCR-CMV co-occurrence was scored with hypergeometric tests, and a repertoire-size bias correction was applied to TCR pairs. False discovery rates were estimated in a later analysis by permuting HLA or CMV assignments 20 times. In a later analysis, co-occurring TCRs were grouped using DBSCAN, and TCRdist sequence similarity was added for clustering within HLA-allele-positive subsets. Repertoires with fewer than 30,000 or more than 120,000 public chains, plus five repertoires with anomalous nucleotide sharing, were excluded from co-occurrence clustering. In its TCRdb copy, this immuneACCESS table keeps in-frame sequences only and misses some clones. Where compared with another copy, unresolved V genes explain less than half of these, and the others have no known cause. Clone size and V and J calls were adopted from that table, with D and trimming inferred from the DNA. The table for this sample shows some 110,000 clones. The ten largest clones take up 1% of the sample.

The cohort consisted of 600 to 700 healthy bone marrow donors. At the time of sampling, all cohort members were nominally healthy, though unrecorded immune exposures were likely present. The donor tested CMV seronegative, placing the donor among the 352 seronegative members of the cohort. A peripheral blood sample was provided by each donor, and peripheral blood mononuclear cells were used for TCR beta sequencing. Genomic DNA was extracted from the blood cell samples with the Qiagen DNeasy Blood Extraction Kit. The chain employs TRBV27 and TRBJ1-2; the D gene is unclear. The receptor was isolated from a man younger than 35 in good health and CMV-seronegative. Sequencing was done on a sample of PBMCs. The CDR3 reads CASSLSAGLDGYTF. The base sequence is TGTGCCAGCAGTTTATCTGCAGGATTGGATGGCTACACCTTC.